This T cell receptor (beta chain) is drawn from a study of OX40 agonist ivuxolimab in advanced cancers. Study overall: Partial responses occurred in three patients (one hepatocellular carcinoma, two cutaneous melanoma).

General observations from the study: Among some nonresponders, normalized T-cell clonal expansion was also low.

TCRdb's copy holds only in-frame clones and misses some; the assay was immunoSEQ multiplex PCR. The sample shows approximately 84,000 clones, around nine tenths of them seen only once. The V gene lost 0 bases and the J gene lost 2 bases, with 2 bases spanning the gap. This CDR3 comprises 12 residues. Germline loops: CDR1 SGHRS, CDR2 YFSETQ. A remark on this clone: The antigen is not known.

The sequence was obtained from an adult with an advanced solid tumor such as melanoma, head and neck, liver or kidney cancer. The J gene is TRBJ2-5, the V gene TRBV5-1; no clear D gene. Specimen: CD4+ or CD8+ T cells sorted from blood, collected in a trial of the OX40 agonist ivuxolimab. CDR3 sequence (DNA): TGCGCCAGCAGCTTGGGTCAAGAGACCCAGTACTTC. This translates into CASSLGQETQYF. The whole variable domain, filled in from reference TRBV5-1 and TRBJ2-5, reads KAGVTQTPRYLIKTRGQQVTLSCSPISGHRSVSWYQQTPGQGLQFLFEYFSETQRNKGNFPGRFSGRQFSNSRSEMNVSTLELGDSALYLCASSLGQETQYFGPGTRLLVL.